These 23 T cell receptor beta chains share one sample of origin, sequenced in a study of OX40 agonist ivuxolimab in advanced cancers. Profiling relied on immunoSEQ multiplex PCR, and the TCRdb table lists in-frame clones only, not all of them. Seen here are fewer than 80,000 clones, about 90% observed once, and the top ten hold about 5.6%. This material consisted of CD4+ or CD8+ T cells sorted from blood, taken in a trial of the OX40 agonist ivuxolimab. These receptor sequences come from an adult with an advanced solid tumor such as melanoma, head and neck, liver or kidney cancer.

The CDR3 sequence is CASRNRRLAGDNEQYF. CDR3 nucleotides: TGTGCCAGCAGGAACCGTCGACTAGCGGGAGATAACGAGCAGTACTTC. The chain has TRBV27 and TRBJ2-7, with 12 bases matching TRBD2. The CDR3 is 16 residues long. Germline assignment: CDR1 MNHEY and CDR2 SMNVEV (reference sequence). With 6 bases clipped from V and 5 bases from J, the junction kept 11 bases outside the gene matches.

The V call is TRBV11-2, the J call TRBJ1-1; D ambiguous. This CDR3 is 15 amino acids long. The germline gives CDR1 SGHAT, CDR2 FQNNGV. The V gene lost 0 bases and the J gene lost 1 base, with 9 bases spanning the gap. For the CDR3, the DNA is TGTGCCAGCAGCTTAGAAAGGGTCACGAACACTGAAGCTTTCTTT. This encodes CASSLERVTNTEAFF.

This clone appeared once. This chain connects TRBV10-3 to TRBJ2-1, with 9 positions matching TRBD1. The ends lost 10 bases at V and 6 bases at J; junction bases unmatched: 7. Per germline, CDR1 ENHRY and CDR2 SYGVKD. CDR3 length: 13 residues. Written as DNA, the CDR3 is TGTGCCAGCACAGGGGGCGCGCCCAATGAGCAGTTCTTC. As protein: CASTGGAPNEQFF.

The V call is TRBV19, the J call TRBJ1-5; D is possibly TRBD1 (5 bases). The germline V and J ends were trimmed by 2 bases and 4 bases, with 9 bases remaining between them. There are 14 residues in the CDR3. Germline CDR1 LNHDA, CDR2 SQIVND (reference sequence). The CDR3 sequence: CASSITPGNQPQHF. Here the CDR3 DNA reads TGTGCCAGTAGTATAACCCCAGGGAATCAGCCCCAGCATTTT. Filled out from reference TRBV19 and TRBJ1-5, the complete variable domain reads DGGITQSPKYLFRKEGQNVTLSCEQNLNHDAMYWYRQDPGQGLRLIYYSQIVNDFQKGDIAEGYSVSREKKESFPLTVTSAQKNPTAFYLCASSITPGNQPQHFGDGTRLSIL.

This clone came up a few times. The chain carries TRBV7-9 and TRBJ1-5, with D perhaps TRBD1 (5 bases). Germline lookup yields CDR1 SEHNR and CDR2 FQNEAQ (reference sequence). CDR3 length equals 14 residues. Trimming left V 1 base short and J 3 bases short, with 7 bases between. The CDR3 here is CASSLDRNNQPQHF. The CDR3 coding sequence is TGTGCCAGCAGCTTAGACAGGAACAATCAGCCCCAGCATTTT.

The chain employs TRBV21-1 and TRBJ1-1; the D call in the table, TRBD1, was not verified against the DNA. TRBV21-1 is described as a pseudogene. The CDR3 runs to 17 residues. The chain's CDR3 is CASSNHKDRGWPEEAFF. DNA of the CDR3: TGTGCCAGCAGCAATCATAAGGACAGGGGGTGGCCAGAGGAAGCTTTCTTT.

The CDR3 spells CASSTRRQPQHF. CDR3 coding DNA: TGTGCCAGCAGTACCCGGAGGCAGCCCCAGCATTTT. The rearrangement links TRBV27 to TRBJ1-5; D is unclear. The CDR3 is made up of 12 amino acids. The germline gives CDR1 MNHEY, CDR2 SMNVEV (reference sequence). V lost 5 bases to trimming and J lost 7 bases, with 9 bases between them.

The chain joins TRBV27 to TRBJ2-1; no reliable D call. From germline, CDR1 is MNHEY and CDR2 SMNVEV (reference sequence). This CDR3 has 12 amino acids. V was pared by 8 bases and J by 9 bases, with 14 bases between. CDR3 protein: CASGSLFGEQFF. The CDR3 DNA is TGTGCCAGCGGCTCATTATTCGGTGAGCAGTTCTTC.

This clone was picked up a small number of times. V usage is TRBV4-1 and J usage is TRBJ2-1, with TRBD2 as a possible D gene (7 bases). The germline V gene has CDR1 MGHRA and CDR2 YSYEKL. Trimming took off 4 bases at V and 6 bases at J, with 19 bases between the two ends. There are 16 residues in the CDR3. The CDR3 spells CASSPPGGGVGNEQFF. The CDR3 region has the DNA TGCGCCAGCAGCCCCCCTGGCGGGGGCGTAGGCAATGAGCAGTTCTTC.

The chain combines TRBV5-1 with TRBJ2-1; TRBD2 matches 8 bases. There are 15 residues in the CDR3. The V and J ends lost 4 bases and 0 bases, in that order; junction bases with no gene match: 3. Per germline, CDR1 SGHRS and CDR2 YFSETQ. Written as DNA, the CDR3 is TGCGCCAGCAGCGTAGCGGGATACTCCTACAATGAGCAGTTCTTC. It codes for CASSVAGYSYNEQFF. Full variable domain (rest looked up from reference TRBV5-1 and TRBJ2-1): KAGVTQTPRYLIKTRGQQVTLSCSPISGHRSVSWYQQTPGQGLQFLFEYFSETQRNKGNFPGRFSGRQFSNSRSEMNVSTLELGDSALYLCASSVAGYSYNEQFFGPGTRLTVL.

The rearrangement links TRBV19 to TRBJ2-3; 7 bases line up with TRBD1. This CDR3 spans 15 amino acids. V shed 6 bases and J 0 bases; nucleotides not matched to a gene: 6. Germline assignment: CDR1 LNHDA and CDR2 SQIVND (reference sequence). For the CDR3, the DNA is TGTGCCAGTAGGCCGGGACAGACTAGCACAGATACGCAGTATTTT. Residues: CASRPGQTSTDTQYF.

This chain links TRBV5-1 with TRBJ2-6; 8 bases align to TRBD2. This CDR3 comprises 18 residues. V was pared by 7 bases and J by 0 bases, with 12 bases of the junction left unmatched. Germline V gene data show CDR1 as SGHRS and CDR2 as YFSETQ. Written as DNA, the CDR3 is TGCGCCAGCTTCAGCGGGAGTCGAACAATCTCTGGGGCCAACGTCCTGACTTTC. This gives the protein CASFSGSRTISGANVLTF.

The chain recombines TRBV19 with TRBJ2-6; D unresolved. Germline values: CDR1 LNHDA, CDR2 SQIVND (reference sequence). Deletions cut 3 bases from V and 4 bases from J, with 13 bases between. The CDR3 has 16 amino acids. As DNA, the CDR3 is TGTGCCAGTAGTATCCTCCTCGTGGGGGGGGCCAACGTCCTGACTTTC. Protein: CASSILLVGGANVLTF.

The rearrangement uses TRBV6-6 and TRBJ2-7, with D perhaps given as TRBD1 or TRBD2 (6 bases each). Germline CDR1 reads MNHNY; CDR2 reads SVGAGI (reference sequence). V was clipped by 6 bases and J by 3 bases, with 21 bases between them. The length of the CDR3 is 16 residues. The CDR3 nucleotides read TGTGCCAGCAGCGCAAGAAGGGCCGGGGGACACTACGAGCAGTACTTC. The encoded protein is CASSARRAGGHYEQYF.

The chain employs TRBV18 and TRBJ1-3; the match to TRBD1 covers 7 bases. The trim removed 1 base at V and 4 bases at J, leaving 4 bases unmatched. The germline CDR1 and CDR2 sequences are KGHSH and LQKENI. CDR3 length: 15 residues. CDR3 DNA sequence: TGTGCCAGCTCACCACTGACAGGGACCGGAAACACCATATATTTT. Protein sequence: CASSPLTGTGNTIYF. The whole variable domain, filled in from reference TRBV18 and TRBJ1-3, reads NAGVMQNPRHLVRRRGQEARLRCSPMKGHSHVYWYRQLPEEGLKFMVYLQKENIIDESGMPKERFSAEFPKEGPSILRIQQVVRGDSAAYFCASSPLTGTGNTIYFGEGSWLTVV.

The rearrangement uses TRBV9 and TRBJ1-6; 9 bases map to TRBD1. With 3 bases clipped from V and 6 bases from J, the junction kept 4 bases outside the gene matches. Germline V CDR1 and CDR2: SGDLS, YYNGEE. There are 15 residues in the CDR3. CDR3 loop: CASSADRGFNSPLHF. The CDR3 nucleotides read TGTGCCAGCAGCGCGGACAGGGGTTTTAATTCACCCCTCCACTTT.

The rearrangement joins TRBV11-2 to TRBJ1-5; D might be TRBD1 (6 bases). CDR1 is SGHAT and CDR2 is FQNNGV in the germline V gene. This CDR3 region has 14 residues. V was trimmed by 5 bases and J by 6 bases, leaving 14 bases between them. In DNA, the CDR3 is TGTGCCAGCAGCCTCAATCTACAGGGTCAGCCCCAGCATTTT. Its protein is CASSLNLQGQPQHF.

The chain has TRBV28 and TRBJ1-1, with a tentative D call TRBD1 (6 bases). V dropped 2 bases and J dropped 8 bases, with 9 bases sitting between them. CDR1 and CDR2 (germline): MDHEN, SYDVKM. The CDR3 totals 12 residues. The CDR3 region is CASSLDRLEAFF. The CDR3 DNA sequence: TGTGCCAGCAGTTTAGACAGGCTAGAAGCTTTCTTT.

This chain joins TRBV27 and TRBJ1-1; D may be TRBD1 (6 bases). The CDR3 is 12 residues long. Per germline, CDR1 MNHEY and CDR2 SMNVEV (reference sequence). Trimming took 5 bases from V and 10 from J, leaving 14 bases between them. The CDR3 nucleotides read TGTGCCAGCAGTACCAGGGGTTTAGGAGCTTTCTTT. Its translation is CASSTRGLGAFF.

V usage is TRBV5-1 and J usage is TRBJ2-7; TRBD2 aligns across 12 bases. This CDR3 is built from 18 residues. Germline assignment: CDR1 SGHRS and CDR2 YFSETQ. V dropped 0 bases and J dropped 2; count of bases not matched to a gene: 9. The CDR3 loop reads CASSLAPSGRGSPYEQYF. The CDR3 nucleotides read TGCGCCAGCAGCTTGGCTCCTAGCGGGAGGGGAAGCCCCTACGAGCAGTACTTC.

The CDR3 sequence is CASSKFTSGFGTQYF. CDR3 sequence (DNA): TGTGCCAGCAGCAAATTTACTAGCGGGTTCGGCACCCAGTACTTC. The V and J genes are TRBV21-1 and TRBJ2-5; no check of the table's D call, TRBD2, against the DNA was made. TRBV21-1 is marked as a pseudogene. CDR3 length: 15 residues.

The V gene is TRBV7-8, the J gene TRBJ2-7; 11 bases are a match to TRBD2. The germline gives CDR1 SGHVS, CDR2 FQNEAQ. Trimming took 3 bases from V and 3 from J; bases not matched to a gene: 16. CDR3 length equals 19 residues. CDR3 sequence reads: CASSFTSGSGSTVFYEQYF. The CDR3, as DNA: TGTGCCAGCAGCTTTACTAGCGGGAGCGGGTCTACCGTATTCTACGAGCAGTACTTC.

CDR3 sequence: CAWSVRSAQYF. CDR3 nucleotides: TGTGCCTGGAGTGTTCGTAGCGCGCAGTACTTC. The chain carries TRBV30 and TRBJ2-7; a possible D gene is TRBD2 (5 bases). Trimming shortened V by 0 bases and J by 9 bases, and 9 bases separated the two germline ends. The V gene's germline CDR1 is GTSNPN and CDR2 SVGIG (reference sequence). There are 11 residues in the CDR3.